Given below is one T cell receptor (beta chain) in context. The sample belongs to a study of blood T cells in healthy people across ages. Study as a whole: Roughly one uniquely barcoded beta molecule per two T cells was captured.

Every donor provided around 9.3 milliliters of peripheral blood. At least 5 micrograms of total RNA were extracted per sample. PCR was performed a second time for about 6 to 11 cycles using a sample-barcoded 5' primer and a J-beta primer mix. TCRdb redid the calling of the 5' RACE reads with MiXCR, one entry per CDR3 protein. The data hold about 1.4 million distinct CDR3 sequences, with 59% observed a single time. The V and J ends lost 4 bases and 0 bases, in that order; junction bases with no gene match: 5. The germline V gene has CDR1 SNHLY and CDR2 FYNNEI. The CDR3 has 16 residues. This chain connects TRBV2 to TRBJ2-3, with 9 bases identical to TRBD2. The receptor was derived from a man younger than 35 in good health. Sequencing input: blood. The CDR3 sequence: CASSATSGASTDTQYF. CDR3 nucleotides: TGTGCCAGCAGTGCGACTAGCGGAGCTAGCACAGATACGCAGTATTTT.